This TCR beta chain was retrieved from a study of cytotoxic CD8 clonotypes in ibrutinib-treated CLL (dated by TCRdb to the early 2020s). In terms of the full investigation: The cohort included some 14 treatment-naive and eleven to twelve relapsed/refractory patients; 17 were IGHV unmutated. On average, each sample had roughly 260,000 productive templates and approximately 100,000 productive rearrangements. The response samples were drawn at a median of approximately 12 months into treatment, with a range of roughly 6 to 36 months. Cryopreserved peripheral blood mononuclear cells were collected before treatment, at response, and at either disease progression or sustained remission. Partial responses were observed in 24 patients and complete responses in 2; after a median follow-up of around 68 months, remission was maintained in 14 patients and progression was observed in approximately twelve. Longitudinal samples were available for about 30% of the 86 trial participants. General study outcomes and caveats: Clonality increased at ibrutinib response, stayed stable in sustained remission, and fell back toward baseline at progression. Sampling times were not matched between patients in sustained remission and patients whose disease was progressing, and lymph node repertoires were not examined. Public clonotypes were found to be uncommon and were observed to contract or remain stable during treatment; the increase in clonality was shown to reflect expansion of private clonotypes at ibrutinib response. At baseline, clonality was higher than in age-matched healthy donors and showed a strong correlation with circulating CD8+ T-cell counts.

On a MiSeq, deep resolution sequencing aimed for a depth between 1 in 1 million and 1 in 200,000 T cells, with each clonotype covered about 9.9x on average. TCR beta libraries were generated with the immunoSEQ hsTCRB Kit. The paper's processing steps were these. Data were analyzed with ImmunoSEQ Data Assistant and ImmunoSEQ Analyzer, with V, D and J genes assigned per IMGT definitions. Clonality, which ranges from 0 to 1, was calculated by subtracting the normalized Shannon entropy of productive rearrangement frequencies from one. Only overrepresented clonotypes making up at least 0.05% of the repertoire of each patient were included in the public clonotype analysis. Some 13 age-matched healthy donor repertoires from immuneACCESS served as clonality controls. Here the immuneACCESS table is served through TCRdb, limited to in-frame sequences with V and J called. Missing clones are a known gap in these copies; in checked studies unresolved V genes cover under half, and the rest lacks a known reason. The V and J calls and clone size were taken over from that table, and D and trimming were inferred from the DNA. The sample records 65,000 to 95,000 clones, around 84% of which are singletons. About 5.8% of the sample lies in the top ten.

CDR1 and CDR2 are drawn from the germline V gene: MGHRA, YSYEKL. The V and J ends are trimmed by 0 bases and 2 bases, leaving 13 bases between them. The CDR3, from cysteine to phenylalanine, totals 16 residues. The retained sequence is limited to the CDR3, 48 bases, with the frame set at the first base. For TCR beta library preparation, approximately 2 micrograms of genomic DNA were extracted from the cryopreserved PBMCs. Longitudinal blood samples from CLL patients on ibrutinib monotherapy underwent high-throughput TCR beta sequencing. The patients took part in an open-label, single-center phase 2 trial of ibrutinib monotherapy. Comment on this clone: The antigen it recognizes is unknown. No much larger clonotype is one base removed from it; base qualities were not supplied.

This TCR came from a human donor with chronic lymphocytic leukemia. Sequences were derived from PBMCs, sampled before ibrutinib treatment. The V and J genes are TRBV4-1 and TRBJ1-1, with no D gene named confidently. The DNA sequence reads TGCGCCAGCAGCCAAGATCGGCGGGGTCCAAACACTGAAGCTTTCTTT. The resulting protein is CASSQDRRGPNTEAFF.